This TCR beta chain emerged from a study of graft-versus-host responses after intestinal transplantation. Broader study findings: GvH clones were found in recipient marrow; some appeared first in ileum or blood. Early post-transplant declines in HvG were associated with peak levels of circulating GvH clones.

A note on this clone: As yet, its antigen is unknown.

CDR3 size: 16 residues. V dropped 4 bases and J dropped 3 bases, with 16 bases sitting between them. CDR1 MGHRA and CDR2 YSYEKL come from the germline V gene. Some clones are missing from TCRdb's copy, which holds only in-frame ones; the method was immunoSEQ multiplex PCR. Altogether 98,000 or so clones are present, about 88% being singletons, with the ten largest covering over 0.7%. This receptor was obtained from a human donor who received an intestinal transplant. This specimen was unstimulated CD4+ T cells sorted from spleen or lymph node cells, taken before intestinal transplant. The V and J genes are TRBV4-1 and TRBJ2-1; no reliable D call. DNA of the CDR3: TGCGCCAGCAGCCGGACGACTTACCCCAACTACAATGAGCAGTTCTTC. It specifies CASSRTTYPNYNEQFF.